This TCR beta chain was captured in a study of blood T cell repertoires in COVID-19. Overall study: The study drew acute and convalescent COVID-19 samples from the United States, Italy and Spain.

Original analysis: By means of reference gene primer amplification, nucleated cell counts were estimated. The protocol was immunoSEQ multiplex PCR, while the TCRdb copy is restricted to in-frame clones and leaves out a portion. The V and J calls and clone size were taken over from that table, and D and trimming were inferred from the DNA. The table has over 100,000 clones, around 81% seen once; the top ten hold about 9.4%. The CDR3 has 12 amino acids. The germline V gene has CDR1 SGHDT and CDR2 YYEEEE. The V gene lost 5 bases and the J gene lost 5 bases, with 11 bases spanning the gap. Specimen: peripheral blood. The chain is built from TRBV5-6 and TRBJ2-7; weak D call: TRBD2 (5 bases). The origin of this receptor is a human donor in a cohort sampled during active COVID-19. The chain's CDR3 is CASRRGRDEQYF. In DNA, the CDR3 is TGTGCCAGCAGGCGAGGGAGAGACGAGCAGTACTTC.